The 14 T cell receptor beta chains reported below all come from one sample, sequenced in a study of blood T cell repertoires in COVID-19. Measured with immunoSEQ multiplex PCR; TCRdb has only the in-frame clones, and not every one. There are about 250,000 clones in the sample; about 90% occur only once, and about 6% lies in the top ten. Sequences were obtained from PBMCs or T cells enriched from blood (not recorded which). The receptors were sampled from a young woman with acute COVID-19.

The J gene is TRBJ2-7, the V gene TRBV7-9, with D uncertain. V was cut by 0 bases and J by 6 bases, with 9 bases left in between. Germline CDR1 and CDR2: SEHNR and FQNEAQ (reference sequence). The CDR3 runs 13 residues. The CDR3 protein is CASSLAYQVEQYF. As DNA, the CDR3 is TGTGCCAGCAGCTTAGCGTACCAGGTCGAGCAGTACTTC.

This sequence joins TRBV24-1 and TRBJ2-1, with 8 positions matching TRBD2. The CDR3 loop spans 13 amino acids. The trim removed 4 bases at V and 8 bases at J, leaving 3 bases unmatched. The V gene's germline CDR1 is KGHDR and CDR2 SFDVKD. CDR3 residues: CATSEAGLDEQFF. The CDR3 coding sequence is TGTGCCACCAGTGAGGCGGGACTAGATGAGCAGTTCTTC.

The rearrangement uses TRBV15 and TRBJ2-1, with 16 bases that match TRBD2. CDR3 length: 15 residues. Per germline, CDR1 LNHNV and CDR2 YYDKDF (reference sequence). With 3 bases clipped from V and 10 bases from J, the junction kept 3 bases outside the gene matches. CDR3 loop: CATSRGTSGRGEQFF. CDR3 DNA sequence: TGTGCCACCAGCAGGGGGACTAGCGGGAGGGGAGAGCAGTTCTTC.

The chain is built from TRBV6-2 or TRBV6-3 and TRBJ2-4, with a possible D match to TRBD1 (5 bases). The germline gives CDR1 MNHEY, CDR2 SVGEGT. Between the trimmed V and J ends, which lost 6 bases and 1 base, there was a span of 13 bases. This CDR3 has 15 amino acids. CDR3 region: CASSSFGAAKNIQYF. The CDR3 DNA sequence: TGTGCCAGCAGCTCCTTTGGGGCGGCCAAAAACATTCAGTACTTC.

The chain couples TRBV7-6 to TRBJ1-4; possible D gene TRBD1, 6 bases. Trimming removed 4 bases from V and 3 bases from J, with 9 bases in between. CDR3 length: 14 residues. From germline, CDR1 is SGHVS and CDR2 FNYEAQ. The CDR3 spells CASSSRTANEKLFF. The CDR3 nucleotides are TGTGCCAGCAGCTCCCGGACAGCTAATGAAAAACTGTTTTTT. Full variable domain (outside the CDR3, taken from reference TRBV7-6 and TRBJ1-4): GAGVSQSPRYKVTKRGQDVALRCDPISGHVSLYWYRQALGQGPEFLTYFNYEAQQDKSGLPNDRFSAERPEGSISTLTIQRTEQRDSAMYRCASSSRTANEKLFFGSGTQLSVL.

This clone was counted many times. The genes are TRBV7-9 and TRBJ2-1, with 9 nucleotides matching TRBD1. The CDR3 sequence is 14 residues long. The germline CDR1 and CDR2 sequences are SEHNR and FQNEAQ (reference sequence). V lost 5 bases and J lost 12; bases outside the gene matches: 11. CDR3 region: CASSNPGQGFGQFF. The CDR3 nucleotides are TGTGCCAGCAGCAATCCGGGACAGGGTTTCGGGCAGTTCTTC.

V usage is TRBV6-5 and J usage is TRBJ2-7, with 9 bases fitting TRBD1. This CDR3 has 13 residues. V gave up 6 bases and J gave up 1 base; unmatched junction bases: 1. Per the germline V gene, CDR1 is MNHEY and CDR2 is SVGAGI. CDR3 nucleotides: TGTGCCAGCAGGGACAGGGGATCCTACGAGCAGTACTTC. Translation gives CASRDRGSYEQYF.

This clone was seen just once. J is TRBJ2-2 and V is TRBV7-8; 8 nucleotides match TRBD2. The V gene's germline CDR1 is SGHVS and CDR2 FQNEAQ. The CDR3 spans 17 residues. V dropped 7 bases and J dropped 2; count of bases not matched to a gene: 12. CDR3 nucleotide sequence: TGTGCCAGCACCAAGAACCCACTAGCGGCTAACACCGGGGAGCTGTTTTTT. It translates to CASTKNPLAANTGELFF.

This clone appeared a few times. J is TRBJ1-2 and V is TRBV3-1 (or the pseudogene TRBV3-2); 9 nucleotides align to TRBD1. This CDR3 spans 13 amino acids. Trimming removed 6 bases from V and 8 bases from J; junction bases left unmatched: 7. Germline V lookup: CDR1 LGHDT, CDR2 YNNKEL (reference sequence). Here the CDR3 DNA reads TGTGCCAGCAGGGCCGGGACAGGGTACGGCTACACCTTC. Protein: CASRAGTGYGYTF.

This chain links TRBV7-2 with TRBJ1-1; D possibly corresponds to TRBD1 (5 bases). The CDR3 totals 15 residues. Deletions cut 5 bases from V and 1 base from J, with 14 bases between. CDR1 is SGHTA, CDR2 FQGNSA, per germline. DNA for the CDR3: TGTGCCAGCAGCCAAACGGGACTCAGGAACACTGAAGCTTTCTTT. It translates to CASSQTGLRNTEAFF.

This clone was seen a single time. V and J are TRBV27 and TRBJ2-7; D perhaps matches TRBD2 (6 bases). The V end was cut by 3 bases, the J end by 3 bases, with 15 bases between. CDR1 is MNHEY and CDR2 is SMNVEV in the germline V gene (reference sequence). This CDR3 contains 15 residues. The CDR3 nucleotides are TGTGCCAGCAGTTTTCTACTAGCCGATAACTACGAGCAGTACTTC. This encodes CASSFLLADNYEQYF.

The chain couples TRBV28 to TRBJ1-4, with 9 bases that match TRBD1. J gave up 6 bases and V 2 bases, and 4 bases lay outside the gene matches. CDR3 length equals 15 residues. CDR1 and CDR2 (germline): MDHEN, SYDVKM. The CDR3 DNA sequence: TGTGCCAGCAGTTTACCGGGACAGGGCTATGAAAAACTGTTTTTT. Translated, it gives CASSLPGQGYEKLFF.

The rearrangement joins TRBV6-5 to TRBJ2-3; 8 nucleotides align to TRBD1. The CDR3 has 15 residues. Losses at the gene ends were 6 bases for V and 2 bases for J; bases not matched to a gene: 7. Germline assignment: CDR1 MNHEY and CDR2 SVGAGI. CDR3 protein: CASREDRVNTDTQYF. In DNA form, the CDR3 reads TGTGCCAGCAGGGAGGACAGGGTTAACACAGATACGCAGTATTTT.

The chain couples TRBV7-6 to TRBJ2-2; 11 bases align to TRBD1. The CDR3 runs to 17 residues. Germline assignment: CDR1 SGHVS and CDR2 FNYEAQ. Trimming cost V 0 bases and J 7 bases; bases outside gene matches: 7. The CDR3 spells CASSLAPRTGGHGELFF. The CDR3 nucleotides read TGTGCCAGCAGCTTAGCTCCGCGGACAGGGGGCCACGGGGAGCTGTTTTTT. The whole variable domain, filled in from reference TRBV7-6 and TRBJ2-2, reads GAGVSQSPRYKVTKRGQDVALRCDPISGHVSLYWYRQALGQGPEFLTYFNYEAQQDKSGLPNDRFSAERPEGSISTLTIQRTEQRDSAMYRCASSLAPRTGGHGELFFGEGSRLTVL.